What follows are 30 T cell receptor beta chains derived from one specimen sequenced in a study of Ad26.COV2.S vaccination and SARS-CoV-2 variants. Treatment here: around 19 received Ad26.COV2.S at low or high dose, single or two shots; roughly 5 received placebo; per-sample allocation not given. It was on day 63 after the first vaccine or placebo injection that samples were taken. The repertoire was sequenced with immunoSEQ multiplex PCR; TCRdb's copy has only in-frame clones and lacks some. Counted here are about 350,000 clones, about 89% occurring once; the ten biggest clones make up approximately 5%. Here the sequenced sample was peripheral blood, taken in a trial of Ad26.COV2.S vaccine versus placebo. The receptors stem from a person aged 18 to 65 who received the Ad26.COV2.S COVID-19 vaccine or a placebo.

The chain has TRBV6-2 or TRBV6-3 and TRBJ2-7, with D possibly being TRBD2 (7 bases). Germline-derived CDR1 and CDR2 are MNHEY and SVGEGT. Trimming shortened V by 0 bases and J by 4 bases, and 13 bases separated the two germline ends. This CDR3 contains 15 residues. CDR3 amino acids: CASSYSTGLEYEQYF. The CDR3 nucleotides read TGTGCCAGCAGTTACTCGACAGGACTAGAGTACGAGCAGTACTTC.

J is TRBJ1-5 and V is TRBV28, with D possibly matching TRBD1 (6 bases). The CDR3 totals 14 residues. CDR1 is MDHEN and CDR2 is SYDVKM in the germline V gene. Trimming removed 6 bases at V and 3 bases at J, with 12 bases between. The CDR3 DNA is TGTGCCAGCAGGAAATACAGGGCCAATCAGCCCCAGCATTTT. It yields the protein CASRKYRANQPQHF.

The chain has TRBV27 and TRBJ2-2; the match to TRBD1 covers 9 bases. CDR3 length equals 14 residues. V dropped 4 bases and J dropped 4; count of bases not matched to a gene: 1. Germline-derived CDR1 and CDR2 are MNHEY and SMNVEV (reference sequence). In DNA, the CDR3 is TGTGCCAGCAGTTGGACAGGGGCCACCGGGGAGCTGTTTTTT. The encoded protein is CASSWTGATGELFF.

A remark on this clone: Other DNA sequences in this specimen translate into the identical CDR3. The CDR3 here is CASSLTGAGNTIYF. As DNA, the CDR3 is TGTGCCAGCAGCTTGACAGGAGCTGGAAACACCATATATTTT. This chain joins TRBV5-6 and TRBJ1-3; TRBD1 is a possible D gene (5 bases). V was cut by 1 base and J by 2 bases, with 7 bases left in between. This CDR3 has 14 amino acids. CDR1 is SGHDT, CDR2 YYEEEE, per germline.

This chain connects TRBV27 to TRBJ2-3, with TRBD2 matching 10 bases. The CDR3 is 16 residues long. V was pared by 2 bases and J by 2 bases, with 4 bases of the junction left unmatched. Germline loops: CDR1 MNHEY, CDR2 SMNVEV (reference sequence). In DNA, the CDR3 is TGTGCCAGCAGTTTAGATAGCGGGAGGTTCACAGATACGCAGTATTTT. Its protein product is CASSLDSGRFTDTQYF.

The chain uses TRBV6-5 and TRBJ1-5, with a tentative D call TRBD1 (6 bases). The CDR3 has 15 amino acids. V was clipped by 5 bases and J by 6 bases, with 17 bases between them. Germline V gene lookup returns CDR1 MNHEY and CDR2 SVGAGI. CDR3 loop: CASSQGQNLGQPQHF. CDR3 in DNA: TGTGCCAGCAGTCAGGGACAAAACCTGGGTCAGCCCCAGCATTTT.

The rearrangement links TRBV5-6 to TRBJ1-2; D call uncertain. The CDR3 loop spans 15 amino acids. From germline, CDR1 is SGHDT and CDR2 YYEEEE. Between the trimmed V and J ends, which lost 0 bases and 2 bases, there was a span of 11 bases. This CDR3 is CASSLEYRANYGYTF. CDR3 DNA sequence: TGTGCCAGCAGCTTGGAGTATCGGGCCAACTATGGCTACACCTTC.

This chain connects TRBV7-9 to TRBJ1-1; D might be TRBD1 (5 bases). The CDR3 loop spans 14 amino acids. Germline V gives CDR1 SEHNR, CDR2 FQNEAQ (reference sequence). V was clipped by 1 base and J by 4 bases, with 10 bases between them. CDR3 in amino acids: CASSLGGLSTEAFF. Here the CDR3 DNA reads TGTGCCAGCAGCTTAGGGGGGTTGAGCACTGAAGCTTTCTTT.

The chain recombines TRBV6-6 with TRBJ1-2; maybe TRBD1 (6 bases). The CDR3 extends over 12 amino acids. The germline V gene encodes CDR1 MNHNY and CDR2 SVGAGI (reference sequence). V was clipped by 9 bases and J by 7 bases, with 15 bases between them. CDR3 DNA: TGTGCCAGTGGCAGCGGGACATCTGGCTACACCTTC. Its translation is CASGSGTSGYTF.

The chain uses TRBV6-5 and TRBJ2-1; D is uncertain. CDR1 and CDR2 from the germline V gene are MNHEY and SVGAGI. CDR3 length: 11 amino acids. V gave up 6 bases and J gave up 9 bases, with 9 bases separating them. The DNA for the CDR3 is TGTGCCAGCAGCCAAGGGTTTGAGCAGTTCTTC. It translates to CASSQGFEQFF.

The V gene is TRBV29-1, the J gene TRBJ1-2; TRBD1 might be the D (6 bases). Looked up from germline, CDR1 is SQVTM and CDR2 is ANQGSEA. The CDR3 length is 14 residues. Trimming took off 7 bases at V and 0 bases at J, with 15 bases between the two ends. The CDR3 DNA follows: TGCAGCGCTGGGGGGGCGGAGGCTAACTATGGCTACACCTTC. Its protein is CSAGGAEANYGYTF.

The genes are TRBV23-1 and TRBJ2-2; D is undetermined. TRBV23-1 is annotated as an ORF whose role is uncertain. This CDR3 contains 15 residues. Trimming shortened V by 1 base and J by 0 bases, and 6 bases separated the two germline ends. CDR3 loop: CASSQYHTNTGELFF. The CDR3 DNA follows: TGCGCCAGCAGTCAATATCATACGAACACCGGGGAGCTGTTTTTT.

The chain carries TRBV19 and TRBJ1-5; D uncertain. The CDR3 consists of 13 residues. Germline assignment: CDR1 LNHDA and CDR2 SQIVND (reference sequence). Trimming left V 7 bases short and J 2 bases short, with 9 bases between. CDR3 protein: CASNIRGNQPQHF. The CDR3 DNA reads TGTGCCAGTAACATAAGGGGCAATCAGCCCCAGCATTTT.

The CDR3 spells CASSAESNQPQHF. CDR3 nucleotides: TGCGCCAGCAGTGCAGAGAGCAATCAGCCCCAGCATTTT. The J gene is TRBJ1-5, the V gene TRBV10-2; no reliable D call. In germline, CDR1 is WSHSY, CDR2 SAAADI. The ends were cut back, 4 bases at V and 1 base at J, with 5 bases in the middle. The CDR3 spans 13 residues.

The chain carries TRBV6-2 or TRBV6-3 and TRBJ2-1; a weak D match, TRBD1 (5 bases). From germline, CDR1 is MNHEY and CDR2 SVGEGT. The CDR3 is 15 residues long. V lost 0 bases and J lost 4, with 10 bases in between. The CDR3 DNA reads as TGTGCCAGCAGTTACTCGAAGGGGTTGTACAATGAGCAGTTCTTC. It is translated as CASSYSKGLYNEQFF.

This clone occurred once. CDR3 protein: CASSTWTGSSYEQYF. The CDR3, as DNA: TGCGCCAGCAGTACCTGGACAGGTAGCTCCTACGAGCAGTACTTC. The chain is built from TRBV5-1 and TRBJ2-7, with 7 nucleotides matching TRBD1. Trimming cost V 5 bases and J 0 bases; bases outside gene matches: 8. The germline gives CDR1 SGHRS, CDR2 YFSETQ. The CDR3 consists of 15 residues. The whole variable domain, filled in from reference TRBV5-1 and TRBJ2-7, reads KAGVTQTPRYLIKTRGQQVTLSCSPISGHRSVSWYQQTPGQGLQFLFEYFSETQRNKGNFPGRFSGRQFSNSRSEMNVSTLELGDSALYLCASSTWTGSSYEQYFGPGTRLTVT.

The genes are TRBV5-8 and TRBJ2-5; TRBD1 matches 8 bases. Germline values: CDR1 SGHTS, CDR2 YDEGEE. The J segment lost 4 bases and the V segment lost 2 bases, leaving 7 bases of the junction unmatched. The CDR3 totals 15 residues. CDR3 sequence: CASSFRQGAGETQYF. The CDR3 DNA sequence: TGTGCCAGCAGCTTTCGTCAGGGGGCTGGAGAGACCCAGTACTTC.

This rearrangement joins TRBV2 to TRBJ2-4; tentative D call: TRBD2 (6 bases). Germline loops: CDR1 SNHLY, CDR2 FYNNEI. With 10 bases removed from V and 7 bases from J, the gap between germline ends came to 14 bases. The CDR3 loop spans 12 amino acids. Here the CDR3 reads CATAGLSNIQYF. The CDR3 DNA is TGTGCCACCGCGGGACTCTCGAACATTCAGTACTTC.

The CDR3, as DNA: TGCGCCAGCAGCTTGGGGGCAGGAAAATACGAGCAGTACTTC. Protein sequence: CASSLGAGKYEQYF. The chain joins TRBV5-1 to TRBJ2-7, with unresolved D. This CDR3 spans 14 amino acids. V was trimmed by 0 bases and J by 4 bases, leaving 11 bases between them. Germline V lookup: CDR1 SGHRS, CDR2 YFSETQ.

The CDR3 coding sequence is TGCGCCAGCAGCCAAAGACTATCGATGTACAATGAGCAGTTCTTC. Translation gives CASSQRLSMYNEQFF. This chain joins TRBV4-3 and TRBJ2-1, with D possibly being TRBD2 (5 bases). The length of the CDR3 is 15 residues. CDR1 is LGHNA, CDR2 YSLEER, per germline. Trimming took 2 bases from V and 4 from J, leaving 12 bases between them.

The chain links TRBV28 to TRBJ1-2; 9 nucleotides match TRBD1. Trimming at V came to 5 bases and at J to 6 bases, leaving 16 bases not matched to a gene. The CDR3 spans 17 residues. Looked up from germline, CDR1 is MDHEN and CDR2 is SYDVKM. CDR3 DNA: TGTGCCAGCAGTGCTTCTTTTCCGGGACAGGGATCGCATGGCTACACCTTC. Its translation: CASSASFPGQGSHGYTF.

This clone has just a few counts. The chain recombines TRBV7-2 with TRBJ2-7, with D unclear. CDR3 size: 13 residues. V was clipped by 2 bases and J by 6 bases, with 11 bases between them. From germline, CDR1 is SGHTA and CDR2 FQGNSA. CDR3 sequence: CASSLFVRGEQYF. The CDR3 DNA follows: TGTGCCAGCAGCTTATTCGTGAGAGGCGAGCAGTACTTC. Complete variable domain (other parts from reference TRBV7-2 and TRBJ2-7): GAGVSQSPSNKVTEKGKDVELRCDPISGHTALYWYRQSLGQGLEFLIYFQGNSAPDKSGLPSDRFSAERTGGSVSTLTIQRTQQEDSAVYLCASSLFVRGEQYFGPGTRLTVT.

The CDR3 here is CASSITGQGGYEQYF. The CDR3 coding sequence is TGTGCCAGCAGCATAACGGGACAGGGAGGCTACGAGCAGTACTTC. This sequence joins TRBV7-9 and TRBJ2-7; TRBD1 agrees at 9 bases. This CDR3 spans 15 amino acids. Trimming cost V 5 bases and J 3 bases; bases outside gene matches: 8. Germline CDR1 SEHNR, CDR2 FQNEAQ (reference sequence).

The chain links TRBV19 to TRBJ2-2; the D is unclear. CDR1 and CDR2 (germline): LNHDA, SQIVND (reference sequence). V was cut by 4 bases and J by 6 bases, with 6 bases left in between. The CDR3 extends over 12 amino acids. The DNA of the CDR3 is TGTGCCAGTAGTAGGTTCGCCGGGGAGCTGTTTTTT. This sequence encodes CASSRFAGELFF.

CDR3 protein: CATAGTGVAGANVLTF. The CDR3 DNA is TGTGCCACTGCCGGGACAGGGGTTGCTGGGGCCAACGTCCTGACTTTC. The chain uses TRBV27 and TRBJ2-6; 10 positions match TRBD1. This CDR3 has 16 amino acids. Germline V gene data show CDR1 as MNHEY and CDR2 as SMNVEV (reference sequence). V gave up 10 bases and J gave up 2 bases; unmatched junction bases: 8.

The chain combines TRBV12-3 or TRBV12-4 with TRBJ1-1, with D hard to call. This CDR3 region has 13 residues. V shed 6 bases and J shed 2 bases, with 10 bases lying between them. Written as DNA, the CDR3 is TGTGCCAGCAGGAACAGAAAAAACACTGAAGCTTTCTTT. This encodes CASRNRKNTEAFF.

As concerns this clone: This CDR3 is also generated by other DNA sequences in the sample. The chain employs TRBV19 and TRBJ2-7; 9 positions match TRBD1. The CDR3 totals 14 residues. In germline, CDR1 is LNHDA, CDR2 SQIVND (reference sequence). The V segment lost 11 bases and the J segment 4 bases; nucleotides outside the gene matches: 12. The CDR3 spells CASSPGQGLYEQYF. CDR3 bases: TGTGCCTCCTCGCCGGGACAGGGTTTATACGAGCAGTACTTC.

The chain combines TRBV4-1 with TRBJ2-3; TRBD2 aligns across 8 bases. CDR3 length equals 15 residues. The germline V gene has CDR1 MGHRA and CDR2 YSYEKL. The trim removed 6 bases at V and 4 bases at J, leaving 9 bases unmatched. The chain's CDR3 is CASSFSGGGADTQYF. In nucleotides, the CDR3 is TGCGCCAGCAGTTTCAGCGGGGGAGGTGCAGATACGCAGTATTTT.

This chain links TRBV19 with TRBJ1-1; 7 positions agree with TRBD1. The CDR3 extends over 14 amino acids. CDR1 is LNHDA and CDR2 is SQIVND in the germline V gene (reference sequence). The V gene end was trimmed by 6 bases and the J gene end by 6 bases; junction bases not matched to a gene: 10. The CDR3 here is CASRSGRGMAEAFF. CDR3 DNA: TGTGCCAGTAGGAGTGGCAGGGGGATGGCTGAAGCTTTCTTT.

This clone was seen once. The chain carries TRBV6-5 and TRBJ1-1, with no clear D. Germline V gene lookup returns CDR1 MNHEY and CDR2 SVGAGI. Trimming removed 6 bases from V and 0 bases from J, with 11 bases in between. The CDR3 runs to 14 residues. As DNA, the CDR3 is TGTGCCAGCAGCGGTGGACTGATGAACACTGAAGCTTTCTTT. Amino acid sequence: CASSGGLMNTEAFF.